These T cell receptor beta chains were read from a single sample in a study of human T cells and chemical hapten exposure. TCRdb reprocessed the 5' RACE reads via MiXCR and lists one record per CDR3 protein. The sample includes over 95,000 distinct CDR3 sequences, 15% to 20% of them seen just once. Every receptor here comes from a human donor in good health. CDR3s include the opening cysteine and the closing phenylalanine or tryptophan. The D gene is left open where the match is weak. Rows give clone size only sometimes, using once, few, many, or a class for an expanded clone.

size: few
J: TRBJ1-1
V: TRBV28
D: .
length: 18
DNA: TGTGCCAGCAGTTATACCCTACAAATCGGACGTATGAACACTGAAGCTTTCTTT
CDR3: CASSYTLQIGRMNTEAFF

size: few
J: TRBJ1-1
V: TRBV28
D: TRBD1
length: 18
DNA: TGTGCCAGCAGTGCTTTCGGTCCCAGACAGGGGTTGAACACTGAAGCTTTCTTT
CDR3: CASSAFGPRQGLNTEAFF

size: many
J: TRBJ2-5
V: TRBV12-3/TRBV12-4
D: .
length: 14
DNA: TGTGCCAGCAGTTTAAAGGGGGGCGGTGGGACCCAGTACTTC
CDR3: CASSLKGGGGTQYF

size: .
J: TRBJ2-1
V: TRBV9
D: TRBD2
length: 18
DNA: TGTGCCAGCAGCGGGGGACTAGCGGGTTCGAGCTCCTACAATGAGCAGTTCTTC
CDR3: CASSGGLAGSSSYNEQFF

size: .
J: TRBJ2-5
V: TRBV28
D: .
length: 13
DNA: TGTGCCAGCAGTTACGTTGTTCAAGAGACCCAGTACTTC
CDR3: CASSYVVQETQYF

size: few
J: TRBJ2-1
V: TRBV13
D: .
length: 13
DNA: TGTGCCAGCAAGAGGGGAACTTACAATGAGCAGTTCTTC
CDR3: CASKRGTYNEQFF

size: .
J: TRBJ1-5
V: TRBV7-9
D: .
length: 19
DNA: TGTGCCAGCAGCTTTTTTGTGGGGGCGGGTGGAAGTGGCAATCAGCCCCAGCATTTT
CDR3: CASSFFVGAGGSGNQPQHF

size: .
J: TRBJ2-2
V: TRBV19
D: TRBD1
length: 17
DNA: TGTGCCAGTAGTGCTCGCGGGACAGGGGGCGACACCGGGGAGCTGTTTTTT
CDR3: CASSARGTGGDTGELFF

size: few
J: TRBJ1-1
V: TRBV2
D: .
length: 15
DNA: TGTGCCAGTACCGGGGCGCCAACTCCCTACACTGAAGCTTTCTTT
CDR3: CASTGAPTPYTEAFF

size: few
J: TRBJ2-7
V: TRBV9
D: TRBD2
length: 13
DNA: TGTGCCAGCAGCTTCGGGACTAGCGGGATAAAGTACTTC
CDR3: CASSFGTSGIKYF

size: .
J: TRBJ1-5
V: TRBV4-1
D: .
length: 13
DNA: TGCGCCAGCAGCCAAGATTTTTTCCAGCCCCAGCATTTT
CDR3: CASSQDFFQPQHF

size: .
J: TRBJ2-3
V: TRBV5-1
D: TRBD2
length: 16
DNA: TGCGCCAGCAGCCAATTCATAGCGGGACGCACAGATACGCAGTATTTT
CDR3: CASSQFIAGRTDTQYF

size: few
J: TRBJ2-3
V: TRBV28
D: .
length: 17
DNA: TGTGCCAGCAGTTCCCCCTTTGAGCACCCCACGACAGATACGCAGTATTTT
CDR3: CASSSPFEHPTTDTQYF

size: few
J: TRBJ2-1
V: TRBV28
D: TRBD2
length: 17
DNA: TGTGCCAGCAGTGTTGGGTCCGGGCTAGCGGGCAACAATGAGCAGTTCTTC
CDR3: CASSVGSGLAGNNEQFF

size: .
J: TRBJ2-2
V: TRBV2
D: .
length: 16
DNA: TGTGCCAGCACGGGACCCCAACTAGACTCCACCGGGGAGCTGTTTTTT
CDR3: CASTGPQLDSTGELFF

size: few
J: TRBJ1-4
V: TRBV25-1
D: .
length: 14
DNA: TGTGCCAGCAGTGAGGGCGTTTCGGAGGAAAAACTGTTTTTT
CDR3: CASSEGVSEEKLFF

size: .
J: TRBJ2-4
V: TRBV20-1
D: .
length: 13
DNA: TGCAGTGGATTTAGCGGAGCCAAAAACATTCAGTACTTC
CDR3: CSGFSGAKNIQYF

size: few
J: TRBJ1-2
V: TRBV6-5
D: .
length: 14
DNA: TGTGCCAGCAGCACGGGGGGCGACGTAGATGGCTACACCTTC
CDR3: CASSTGGDVDGYTF

size: few
J: TRBJ2-1
V: TRBV10-3
D: .
length: 16
DNA: TGTGCCATCAGCGGGAACGGGCTCAGCTCCTACAATGAGCAGTTCTTC
CDR3: CAISGNGLSSYNEQFF

size: few
J: TRBJ1-5
V: TRBV19
D: .
length: 14
DNA: TGTGCCAGTAGTATCTCAGGGTACGATCAGCCCCAGCATTTT
CDR3: CASSISGYDQPQHF

size: .
J: TRBJ1-2
V: TRBV29-1
D: TRBD1
length: 13
DNA: TGCAGCGTCTTACAGGGGGCAGATGATGGCTACACCTTC
CDR3: CSVLQGADDGYTF

size: .
J: TRBJ2-6
V: TRBV5-6
D: .
length: 17
DNA: TGTGCCAGCAGCCATGGGGGCCTCAGATCCGGGGCCAACGTCCTGACTTTC
CDR3: CASSHGGLRSGANVLTF

size: .
J: TRBJ2-4
V: TRBV12-3/TRBV12-4
D: .
length: 15
DNA: TGTGCCAGCAGTGTCGGGACGATAGCCAAAAACATTCAGTACTTC
CDR3: CASSVGTIAKNIQYF

size: .
J: TRBJ1-5
V: TRBV12-3/TRBV12-4
D: .
length: 15
DNA: TGTGCCAGCAGTTTATCGGGGGCTCCCAATCAGCCCCAGCATTTT
CDR3: CASSLSGAPNQPQHF

size: .
J: TRBJ2-3
V: TRBV18
D: .
length: 17
DNA: TGTGCCAGCTCAACTAACCCGGGCCCTAGGTCCACAGATACGCAGTATTTT
CDR3: CASSTNPGPRSTDTQYF

size: many
J: TRBJ1-5
V: TRBV20-1
D: .
length: 12
DNA: TGCAGTGCTAGTGTAAGCAATCAGCCCCAGCATTTT
CDR3: CSASVSNQPQHF